This T cell receptor (beta chain) was retrieved from a study of T cell responses to AZD1222 COVID-19 vaccine. The wider study: Second-dose intervals near 4 or 12 weeks were combined.

Only in-frame clones appear in the TCRdb table, and some are missing; sequencing was by immunoSEQ multiplex PCR. The sample consists of more than 70,000 clones, about 85% of them appearing once. The germline V and J ends were trimmed by 5 bases and 0 bases, with 8 bases remaining between them. Germline-derived CDR1 and CDR2 are SGHAT and FQDESV (reference sequence). The CDR3 contains 15 residues. This chain connects TRBV11-1 to TRBJ2-6; maybe TRBD1 (5 bases). Specimen: peripheral blood, collected on day 0 of AZD1222 vaccination. The TCR originated in an adult in good health. In DNA form, the CDR3 reads TGTGCCAGCAGCCGAAGGGGCTCTGGGGCCAACGTCCTGACTTTC. Translating it yields CASSRRGSGANVLTF.